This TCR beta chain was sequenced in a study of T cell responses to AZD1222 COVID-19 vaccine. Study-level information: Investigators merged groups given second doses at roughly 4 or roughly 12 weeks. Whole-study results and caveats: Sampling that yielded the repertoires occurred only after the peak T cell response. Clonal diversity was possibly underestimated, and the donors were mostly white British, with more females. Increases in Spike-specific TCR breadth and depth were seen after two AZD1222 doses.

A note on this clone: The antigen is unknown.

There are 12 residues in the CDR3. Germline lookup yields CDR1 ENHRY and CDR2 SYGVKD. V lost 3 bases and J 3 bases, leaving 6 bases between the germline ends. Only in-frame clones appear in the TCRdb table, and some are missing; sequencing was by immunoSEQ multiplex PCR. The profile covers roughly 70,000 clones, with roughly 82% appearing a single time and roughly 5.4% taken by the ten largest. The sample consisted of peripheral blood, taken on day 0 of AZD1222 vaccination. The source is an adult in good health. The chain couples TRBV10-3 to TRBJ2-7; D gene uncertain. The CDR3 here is CAISDTDYEQYF. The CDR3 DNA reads TGTGCCATCAGTGACACGGACTACGAGCAGTACTTC.